The 20 T cell receptor beta chains below were found in one sample sequenced in a study of TIL therapy for anti-PD-1-resistant metastatic lung cancer. Time point of the sample: pre-treatment sample, taken before nivolumab and TIL therapy. The immunoSEQ assay was v3. Assay: immunoSEQ multiplex PCR; the TCRdb copy retains only in-frame clones and omits some. The table has about 36,000 clones, around 70% seen once. Here the sequenced sample was blood, taken at baseline. The origin of the receptors is a person aged 25-80 years with non-small cell lung cancer.

This clone was observed a handful of times. V and J are TRBV19 and TRBJ1-1; D possibly corresponds to TRBD1 (5 bases). The CDR3 runs 15 residues. V lost 7 bases to trimming and J lost 1 base, with 16 bases between them. Germline loops: CDR1 LNHDA, CDR2 SQIVND (reference sequence). The CDR3 bases are TGTGCCAGTACTAAACCCCGGGGCGCGAACACTGAAGCTTTCTTT. Translated: CASTKPRGANTEAFF.

The V gene is TRBV7-2, the J gene TRBJ1-4; the D gene is possibly TRBD1 (6 bases). The CDR3 has 17 amino acids. CDR1 is SGHTA, CDR2 FQGNSA, per germline. V shed 1 base and J shed 1 base, with 13 bases lying between them. In DNA form, the CDR3 reads TGTGCCAGCAGCTTAGGTGGGGGGCGCAGAACTAATGAAAAACTGTTTTTT. This translates into CASSLGGGRRTNEKLFF.

About this clone itself: At one end, the junction sequence differs from germline, possibly due to a read error. The chain is built from TRBV5-1 and TRBJ2-1, with a tentative D call TRBD1 (6 bases). From germline, CDR1 is SGHRS and CDR2 YFSETQ. The CDR3 consists of 15 residues. CDR3: CASRLAGQTYNEQFF. In DNA, the CDR3 is TGCGCCAGCAGATTGGCCGGACAGACCTACAATGAGCAGTTCTTC.

V and J are TRBV5-4 and TRBJ2-2; D remains unclear. The V and J ends lost 4 bases and 1 base respectively, with 11 bases between them. The CDR3 extends over 15 amino acids. From germline, CDR1 is SGHNT and CDR2 YYREEE (reference sequence). The CDR3: CASSPSQKNTGELFF. The CDR3 DNA reads TGTGCCAGCAGCCCCTCACAGAAGAACACCGGGGAGCTGTTTTTT.

The V call is TRBV19, the J call TRBJ2-7; TRBD2 matches at 13 bases. Germline CDR1 is LNHDA and CDR2 is SQIVND (reference sequence). V dropped 4 bases and J dropped 7; count of bases not matched to a gene: 13. The CDR3 length is 17 residues. The CDR3 DNA sequence: TGTGCCAGTAGTACCCTCCCCGGACTAGCGGGAGTGGGAGAGCAGTACTTC. Protein: CASSTLPGLAGVGEQYF. The full variable domain, rest sourced from reference TRBV19 and TRBJ2-7, is DGGITQSPKYLFRKEGQNVTLSCEQNLNHDAMYWYRQDPGQGLRLIYYSQIVNDFQKGDIAEGYSVSREKKESFPLTVTSAQKNPTAFYLCASSTLPGLAGVGEQYFGPGTRLTVT.

The chain is built from TRBV6-5 and TRBJ1-2; tentative D call: TRBD1 (5 bases). CDR3 length: 15 amino acids. Germline values: CDR1 MNHEY, CDR2 SVGAGI. V lost 0 bases to trimming and J lost 2 bases, with 10 bases between them. CDR3 DNA sequence: TGTGCCAGCAGTTACTCGCTGGCAGGGAACTATGGCTACACCTTC. This sequence encodes CASSYSLAGNYGYTF.

The chain couples TRBV6-6 to TRBJ2-7; 9 bases map to TRBD2. This CDR3 contains 15 residues. Germline trimming cut 2 bases from V and 3 bases from J; bases unmatched to any gene: 5. Germline CDR1 is MNHNY and CDR2 is SVGAGI (reference sequence). The CDR3 nucleotides read TGTGCCAGCAGTTACCAAATAGCGGGGGACTACGAGCAGTACTTC. Its translation: CASSYQIAGDYEQYF.

The rearrangement links TRBV9 to TRBJ2-1, with D possibly being TRBD1 (6 bases). Germline V gives CDR1 SGDLS, CDR2 YYNGEE. Trimming took 3 bases from V and 6 from J, leaving 16 bases between them. The CDR3 length is 15 residues. CDR3 protein: CASSGGGSFSNEQFF. Here the CDR3 DNA reads TGTGCCAGCAGCGGAGGGGGTAGCTTCTCCAATGAGCAGTTCTTC.

The chain joins TRBV5-1 to TRBJ1-2, with D unresolved. The CDR3 has 14 residues. Germline values: CDR1 SGHRS, CDR2 YFSETQ. V lost 0 bases and J lost 4, with 10 bases in between. This chain's CDR3 is CASSLGVDGYGYTF. CDR3 sequence (DNA): TGCGCCAGCAGCTTGGGGGTGGACGGCTATGGCTACACCTTC.

The rearrangement links TRBV11-2 to TRBJ2-5; possibly TRBD2 for D (5 bases). The CDR3 runs 14 residues. CDR1 SGHAT and CDR2 FQNNGV come from the germline V gene. V lost 1 base to trimming and J lost 5 bases, with 11 bases between them. The CDR3 region has the DNA TGTGCCAGCAGCTTAGGAGGGAGCCTGGAGACCCAGTACTTC. This gives the protein CASSLGGSLETQYF.

This chain connects TRBV4-2 to TRBJ2-4, with D possibly being TRBD2 (6 bases). Trimming cost V 3 bases and J 0 bases, with 12 bases left between them. The CDR3 runs 16 residues. Germline CDR1 reads LGHNA; CDR2 reads YNFKEQ. CDR3 nucleotides: TGTGCCAGCAGCCACGTCGGGGAGGTAGCCAAAAACATTCAGTACTTC. It yields the protein CASSHVGEVAKNIQYF.

This clone was seen a handful of times. This CDR3 reads CASSPAGNQPQHF. CDR3 nucleotides: TGTGCCAGCTCACCGGCGGGCAATCAGCCCCAGCATTTT. J is TRBJ1-5 and V is TRBV18; D is undetermined. The CDR3 covers 13 residues. Trimming shortened V by 3 bases and J by 2 bases, and 5 bases separated the two germline ends. Germline V lookup: CDR1 KGHSH, CDR2 LQKENI.

This clone was seen once. V usage is TRBV28 and J usage is TRBJ2-7, with D maybe TRBD1 (5 bases). Trimming removed 2 bases from V and 7 bases from J, with 9 bases in between. The CDR3 totals 12 residues. Germline CDR1 reads MDHEN; CDR2 reads SYDVKM. CDR3 sequence reads: CASSLPRGEQYF. In DNA form, the CDR3 reads TGTGCCAGCAGTTTACCAAGGGGAGAGCAGTACTTC.

V gene TRBV11-2 combines with J gene TRBJ1-2; 7 bases align to TRBD1. CDR1 is SGHAT and CDR2 is FQNNGV in the germline V gene. V dropped 4 bases and J dropped 7; count of bases not matched to a gene: 6. This CDR3 is 13 amino acids long. CDR3 sequence: CASSSEGAGGYTF. The CDR3 DNA follows: TGTGCCAGCAGCTCCGAGGGGGCTGGTGGCTACACCTTC.

This clone occurred once. The V and J genes are TRBV19 and TRBJ1-5; 7 bases match TRBD1. V lost 5 bases to trimming and J lost 7 bases; unmatched junction nucleotides: 17. In germline, CDR1 is LNHDA, CDR2 SQIVND (reference sequence). CDR3 length: 17 amino acids. CDR3 DNA sequence: TGTGCCAGTAGTCCGGACAGGTTCGATTGGGTGGGACAGCCCCAGCATTTT. As protein: CASSPDRFDWVGQPQHF.

The CDR3: CASSLGASPDYEQYF. In DNA form, the CDR3 reads TGTGCCAGCAGCTTAGGAGCAAGCCCCGACTACGAGCAGTACTTC. This chain uses TRBV7-2 with TRBJ2-7, with D unresolved. The V end was cut by 1 base, the J end by 3 bases, with 13 bases between. Germline V gene sequence: CDR1 SGHTA, CDR2 FQGNSA. The length of the CDR3 is 15 residues. Full variable domain (remainder filled in from reference TRBV7-2 and TRBJ2-7): GAGVSQSPSNKVTEKGKDVELRCDPISGHTALYWYRQSLGQGLEFLIYFQGNSAPDKSGLPSDRFSAERTGGSVSTLTIQRTQQEDSAVYLCASSLGASPDYEQYFGPGTRLTVT.

This clone appeared a few times. The CDR3 bases are TGTGCCACCAGGGCCGACAGTGATACCGGGGAGCTGTTTTTT. Encoded protein: CATRADSDTGELFF. The chain couples TRBV10-3 to TRBJ2-2, with a possible D match to TRBD1 (5 bases). There are 14 residues in the CDR3. The V gene's germline CDR1 is ENHRY and CDR2 SYGVKD. Between the trimmed V and J ends, which lost 10 bases and 5 bases, there was a span of 17 bases.

The chain has TRBV5-6 and TRBJ2-2, with 7 bases fitting TRBD2. V was clipped by 6 bases and J by 6 bases; unmatched bases: 14. This CDR3 has 16 residues. Germline-derived CDR1 and CDR2 are SGHDT and YYEEEE. The CDR3 loop reads CASNTLGLGGAGELFF. CDR3 sequence (DNA): TGTGCCAGCAACACTTTGGGGCTGGGAGGGGCCGGGGAGCTGTTTTTT.

The chain has TRBV7-9 and TRBJ2-3, with 14 bases that match TRBD2. From germline, CDR1 is SEHNR and CDR2 FQNEAQ (reference sequence). This CDR3 has 15 residues. Trimming took 4 bases from V and 8 from J; bases not matched to a gene: 5. CDR3 DNA sequence: TGTGCCAGCAGCTCCGGGACTAGCGGGAGTACTACGCAGTATTTT. Translating it yields CASSSGTSGSTTQYF.

This clone was observed once. The chain is built from TRBV7-9 and TRBJ2-1; D remains unclear. CDR3 length equals 13 residues. Germline lookup yields CDR1 SEHNR and CDR2 FQNEAQ (reference sequence). Trimming took off 1 base at V and 9 bases at J, with 10 bases between the two ends. Here the CDR3 DNA reads TGTGCCAGCAGCTTAGTGCTGGTCGGTGAGCAGTTCTTC. Encoded protein: CASSLVLVGEQFF.